A selection of T cell receptor beta chains follows, all from one sample in a study of blood T cell repertoires in COVID-19. This table comes from immunoSEQ multiplex PCR, and its TCRdb copy is limited to in-frame clones, with some not included. Among around 76,000 clones listed, 75% to 90% were seen once. Material: peripheral blood. Source of these receptors: an elderly man with acute or convalescent COVID-19. CDR3s include the opening cysteine and the closing phenylalanine or tryptophan. The D gene is left open where the match is weak. Only part of the rows carry a size: once, few, many, or a class if the clone is expanded.

size	V	D	J	DNA	CDR3
.	TRBV6-5	.	TRBJ2-5	TGTGCCAGCAGTTACTCCTACCAAGAGACCCAGTACTTC	CASSYSYQETQYF
few	TRBV5-6	.	TRBJ1-2	TGTGCCAGCAGCTTGGGTGGTAACACTAACTATGGCTACACCTTC	CASSLGGNTNYGYTF
few	TRBV5-1	.	TRBJ2-3	TGCGCCAGCAGCTTGGGCACAGTTTCCACAGATACGCAGTATTTT	CASSLGTVSTDTQYF
.	TRBV18	.	TRBJ1-2	TGTGCCAGCTCACCAGGGGGACTATATGGCTACACCTTC	CASSPGGLYGYTF
.	TRBV19	TRBD2	TRBJ2-2	TGTGCCAGTAGAGGCGGGAGGTTGAACACCGGGGAGCTGTTTTTT	CASRGGRLNTGELFF
few	TRBV29-1	TRBD2	TRBJ2-1	TGCAGCGTTGAGGAGAGCGGGAGGGCTCGTAATGAGCAGTTCTTC	CSVEESGRARNEQFF
few	TRBV5-1	TRBD2	TRBJ2-3	TGCGCCAGCAGCTTGGATTGGGAGGGAGGACAATTCGGGTCAGATACGCAGTATTTT	CASSLDWEGGQFGSDTQYF
.	TRBV10-3	.	TRBJ1-5	TGTGCCATCAGTGAGTCTGTAGATAGCAATCAGCCCCAGCATTTT	CAISESVDSNQPQHF
.	TRBV30	.	TRBJ2-7	TGTGCCTGGAGTGTACTGGCGAAAACGGGGGAGCAGTACTTC	CAWSVLAKTGEQYF
.	TRBV10-2	TRBD1	TRBJ2-5	TGCGCCAGCAGTGAGTGGGACAGGGGAGCAGGGGAGACCCAGTACTTC	CASSEWDRGAGETQYF
.	TRBV6-5	TRBD1	TRBJ2-4	TGTGCCAGCCAGACAGGGGAGGCAGCCAAAAACATTCAGTACTTC	CASQTGEAAKNIQYF
.	TRBV5-1	TRBD1	TRBJ1-3	TGCGCCAGCAGCCAGGACAGGGCTGGAAACACCATATATTTT	CASSQDRAGNTIYF
.	TRBV7-6	TRBD1	TRBJ2-5	TGTGCCAGCAGCTCTCCGACCGGGACAGGGCATCAAGAGACCCAGTACTTC	CASSSPTGTGHQETQYF
.	TRBV3-1/TRBV3-2	.	TRBJ1-2	TGTGCCAGCAGCCAAGGTGTGGGCCCCTATGGCTACACCTTC	CASSQGVGPYGYTF
.	TRBV7-9	TRBD2	TRBJ2-3	TGTGCCAGCAGCGTCGGGAGGACACCCTCCACAGATACGCAGTATTTT	CASSVGRTPSTDTQYF
.	TRBV7-2	.	TRBJ1-2	TGTGCCAGCAGCCCAACTCGGGGCTATGGCTACACCTTC	CASSPTRGYGYTF
.	TRBV12-3/TRBV12-4	.	TRBJ1-1	TGTGCCAGCAGCCGGGACTGGAACACTGAAGCTTTCTTT	CASSRDWNTEAFF
.	TRBV27	TRBD1	TRBJ1-2	TGTGCCAGCAGTTTATCTAGGACAGGGGGGGGCTACACCTTC	CASSLSRTGGGYTF
.	TRBV9	.	TRBJ2-6	TGTGCCAGCAGCGTGGCGGCAGACTCTGGGGCCAACGTCCTGACTTTC	CASSVAADSGANVLTF
.	TRBV7-9	.	TRBJ2-2	TGTGCCAGCAGCTTAGTTGCGGGGGCCCCGAACACCGGGGAGCTGTTTTTT	CASSLVAGAPNTGELFF
.	TRBV5-1	TRBD1	TRBJ1-1	TGCGCCAGCAGCCCACCCACAGGGGGCACTGAAGCTTTCTTT	CASSPPTGGTEAFF
once	TRBV18	TRBD1	TRBJ1-3	TGTGCCAGCTCACCAGGACAGGGGAACTCTGGAAACACCATATATTTT	CASSPGQGNSGNTIYF
.	TRBV5-4	TRBD2	TRBJ2-4	TGTGCCAGCACCGCGAAGGGAAGCGGGGGGGCGGGCAAAAACATTCAGTACTTC	CASTAKGSGGAGKNIQYF
.	TRBV19	TRBD1	TRBJ2-4	TGTGCCAGTTCTTCCCGGGACAGGGGGCTCTTGGCCAAAAACATTCAGTACTTC	CASSSRDRGLLAKNIQYF
.	TRBV11-2	TRBD1	TRBJ1-2	TGTGCCAGCAGCTCCGAGGGACAGCCCTACTATGGCTACACCTTC	CASSSEGQPYYGYTF
.	TRBV7-2	TRBD2	TRBJ2-3	TGTGCCAGCAGCTTCGGACTAGCGTTCACAGATACGCAGTATTTT	CASSFGLAFTDTQYF
.	TRBV27	.	TRBJ2-3	TGTGCCAGCACCACAACTAGTGCCCGCGGCACAGATACGCAGTATTTT	CASTTTSARGTDTQYF
.	TRBV27	.	TRBJ2-1	TGTGCCAGCAGTCCGCCCGGGGCGGGGGCATACAATGAGCAGTTCTTC	CASSPPGAGAYNEQFF
.	TRBV9	TRBD2	TRBJ2-5	TGTGCCAGCAGCGACGGACTAGCGGGGGGGCATCGTCAAGAGACCCAGTACTTC	CASSDGLAGGHRQETQYF
.	TRBV4-1	TRBD2	TRBJ2-1	TGCGCCAGCAGCCAAGTAAGCGGGGGCCCCTTGACAAATGAGCAGTTCTTC	CASSQVSGGPLTNEQFF
.	TRBV9	TRBD2	TRBJ2-2	TGTGCCAGCAGCGTAGGGGAAGGACTAGCGGGGTCCGGGGAGCTGTTTTTT	CASSVGEGLAGSGELFF
.	TRBV6-6	.	TRBJ2-3	TGTGCCACAGGGAAAGGGAGGAGTGCAGATACGCAGTATTTT	CATGKGRSADTQYF
.	TRBV6-5	.	TRBJ1-2	TGTGCCAGCAGTAGAACCCAGTCTAACTATGGCTACACCTTC	CASSRTQSNYGYTF
.	TRBV10-1	TRBD2	TRBJ2-3	TGCGCCAGCAGTGAAGAGACTAGCGGACCTAGCACAGATACGCAGTATTTT	CASSEETSGPSTDTQYF
.	TRBV7-9	.	TRBJ2-5	TGTGCCAGCAGCTTTCGACAGATGGAGACCCAGTACTTC	CASSFRQMETQYF
.	TRBV19	TRBD1	TRBJ2-2	TGTGCCAGTACCATGACAGGGGGGACCGGGGAGCTGTTTTTT	CASTMTGGTGELFF
.	TRBV4-2	.	TRBJ1-2	TGTGCCAGCAGCCAAGATCTAGGAAACTATGGCTACACCTTC	CASSQDLGNYGYTF
.	TRBV3-1/TRBV3-2	TRBD1	TRBJ2-3	TGTGCCAGCAGCTACAGGGGCCCAAGCACAGATACGCAGTATTTT	CASSYRGPSTDTQYF
once	TRBV6-1	TRBD1	TRBJ2-7	TGTGCCAGCAGTGAATGGGGGGGACAGGGGTACGAGCAGTACTTC	CASSEWGGQGYEQYF
.	TRBV27	.	TRBJ2-7	TGTGCCAGCAGCCTAAATCGACTACCTACCTACGAGCAGTACTTC	CASSLNRLPTYEQYF
.	TRBV21-1	.	TRBJ1-2	TGTGCCAGCACCCTACGGGGGAACCGTAACTATGGCTACACCTTC	CASTLRGNRNYGYTF
.	TRBV24-1	TRBD2	TRBJ2-1	TGTGCCACCAGTGATCTAGCGGGAGTGTCATACAATGAGCAGTTCTTC	CATSDLAGVSYNEQFF
.	TRBV7-9	.	TRBJ1-6	TGTGCCAGCAGTCCCGAACAGCCCTATTCACCCCTCCACTTT	CASSPEQPYSPLHF
.	TRBV28	TRBD1	TRBJ1-2	TGTGCCAGCAGCTTACAGGACAGGGACGGCTATGGCTACACCTTC	CASSLQDRDGYGYTF
.	TRBV6-2/TRBV6-3	.	TRBJ2-5	TGTGCCAGCAGTTCAGGGGGGAGTCAGCGGGAGACCCAGTACTTC	CASSSGGSQRETQYF
.	TRBV6-2/TRBV6-3	TRBD2	TRBJ2-1	TGTGCCAGCAGTTACTCGACTAGCGGGAGCAATGAGCAGTTCTTC	CASSYSTSGSNEQFF
.	TRBV4-1	TRBD2	TRBJ2-3	TGCGCCAGCAGCCAAGAGGGTGGGACTAGTGTCGCAGATACGCAGTATTTT	CASSQEGGTSVADTQYF
.	TRBV7-2	TRBD2	TRBJ2-1	TGTGCCAGCAGCTTTGCCGGGACTAGCGGGAGGGATGAGCAGTTCTTC	CASSFAGTSGRDEQFF
.	TRBV4-3	TRBD1	TRBJ2-2	TGCGCCAGCAGCCAAAATCGGGACAGGGCCCTAACCGGGGAGCTGTTTTTT	CASSQNRDRALTGELFF
.	TRBV18	.	TRBJ1-5	TGTGCCAGCTCAACTTATAATCAGCCCCAGCATTTT	CASSTYNQPQHF
.	TRBV5-1	TRBD1	TRBJ1-1	TGCGCCAGCAGCTTGGGGGACAGGGATTTTTTCACTGAAGCTTTCTTT	CASSLGDRDFFTEAFF
.	TRBV7-2	.	TRBJ2-1	TGTGCCAGCAGCATGGGCCCTGAGCAGTTCTTC	CASSMGPEQFF
.	TRBV7-2	TRBD2	TRBJ2-3	TGTGCCAGCAGCCCCTTACTAGCGGGGGAGACACTCACAGATACGCAGTATTTT	CASSPLLAGETLTDTQYF
.	TRBV6-5	TRBD2	TRBJ2-7	TGTGCCAGCAGCAGCCTAGCGGGGGACTCCTACGAGCAGTACTTC	CASSSLAGDSYEQYF
.	TRBV14	TRBD1	TRBJ2-3	TGTGCCAGCAGCCAAGGACAGGGGGATACGCAGTATTTT	CASSQGQGDTQYF